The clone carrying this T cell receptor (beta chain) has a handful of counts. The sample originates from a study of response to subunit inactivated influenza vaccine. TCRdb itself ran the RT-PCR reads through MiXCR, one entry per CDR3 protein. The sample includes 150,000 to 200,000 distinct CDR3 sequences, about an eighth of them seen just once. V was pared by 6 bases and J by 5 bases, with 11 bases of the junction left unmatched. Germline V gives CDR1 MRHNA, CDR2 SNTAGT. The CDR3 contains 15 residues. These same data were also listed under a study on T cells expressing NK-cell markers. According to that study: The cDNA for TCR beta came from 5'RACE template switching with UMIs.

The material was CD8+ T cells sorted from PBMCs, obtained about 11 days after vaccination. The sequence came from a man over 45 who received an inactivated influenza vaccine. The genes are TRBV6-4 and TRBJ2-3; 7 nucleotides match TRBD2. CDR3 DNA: TGTGCCAGCAGCCGGGACGCGGGAGCGGTAGATACGCAGTATTTT. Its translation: CASSRDAGAVDTQYF.